These T cell receptor beta chains were read from a single sample in a study of T cells after yellow fever vaccination. TCRdb reanalysed the 5' RACE reads using MiXCR and keeps one entry per CDR3 protein. The sample lists some 320,000 distinct CDR3 sequences, 4.1% occurring once. Source: PBMCs, taken 5 days after the yellow fever booster vaccination. All receptors derive from a man between 18 and 35 years old who received the YFV17D yellow fever vaccine. The CDR3 runs from the conserved cysteine through the conserved F or W. The D gene is left open where the match is weak. Where a row states a size, it is once, few, many or the class of an expanded clone; other rows omit it.

-,TRBJ2-3,TRBD2,TRBV5-1,TGCGCCAGCAGCTTTGGGACTAGCCCCCCGGATACGCAGTATTTT,CASSFGTSPPDTQYF
few,TRBJ2-7,-,TRBV20-1,TGCAGTGCCCGAGCGCGTGGCGTTCAGAACGAGCAGTACTTC,CSARARGVQNEQYF
-,TRBJ2-3,-,TRBV19,TGTGCCAGTAGTACCTACCTCCGACAGGACGCGGGAGATACGCAGTATTTT,CASSTYLRQDAGDTQYF
few,TRBJ1-1,-,TRBV5-5,TGTGCCAGCAGCTCGCAATCAGGGGATCGGCGGAACACTGAAGCTTTCTTT,CASSSQSGDRRNTEAFF
many,TRBJ1-1,TRBD1,TRBV5-1,TGCGCCAGCAGCTTGGCCGGGACAGGCACTGAAGCTTTCTTT,CASSLAGTGTEAFF
few,TRBJ2-5,TRBD2,TRBV7-2,TGTGCCAGCAGACCTGCTAGCGGGGGGGCGTCTCAGACCCAGTACTTC,CASRPASGGASQTQYF
-,TRBJ1-6,-,TRBV6-5,TGTGCCAGCAGTTACGGAGGCGGTGGTGATTCACCCCTCCACTTT,CASSYGGGGDSPLHF
-,TRBJ1-1,-,TRBV6-1,TGTGCCAGCAGTGAAGGGACAACTAGAGCTTTCTTT,CASSEGTTRAFF
few,TRBJ2-1,TRBD2,TRBV15,TGTGCCACCAGCAGAGATACGTGGACTAGCGGATACAATGAGCAGTTCTTC,CATSRDTWTSGYNEQFF
many,TRBJ2-1,-,TRBV6-2/TRBV6-3,TGTGCCAGCAGTTTCTCTAGCTGGGAGCAGTTCTTC,CASSFSSWEQFF
few,TRBJ2-1,-,TRBV20-1,TGCAGTGCTAGTTACTCGCTTAATGAGCAGTTCTTC,CSASYSLNEQFF
many,TRBJ1-1,-,TRBV7-9,TGTGCCAGCAGCCGGAACACTGAAGCTTTCTTT,CASSRNTEAFF
few,TRBJ1-6,TRBD1,TRBV5-1,TGCGCCAGCAGCTTGCGGACAGGGGGAGGGGGTAATTCACCCCTCCACTTT,CASSLRTGGGGNSPLHF
-,TRBJ2-5,TRBD2,TRBV7-2,TGTGCCAGCAGCCCACCCCGAGGCGGGGGAGAGACCCAGTACTTC,CASSPPRGGGETQYF
-,TRBJ1-2,-,TRBV19,TGTGCCAGTAGTAGCCAGCGGGTGCTCTATGGCTACACCTTC,CASSSQRVLYGYTF
few,TRBJ2-1,TRBD1,TRBV5-1,TGCGCCAGCAGCTCAAGACAGGGGGCGTACAATGAGCAGTTCTTC,CASSSRQGAYNEQFF
-,TRBJ2-5,TRBD1,TRBV7-9,TGTGCCAGCAGCGGCCGGGACAGGGGAGGGCTCGAGACCCAGTACTTC,CASSGRDRGGLETQYF
-,TRBJ2-5,-,TRBV29-1,TGCAGCGTTGATACTACGGTCGGGGAGACCCAGTACTTC,CSVDTTVGETQYF
many,TRBJ2-5,-,TRBV7-9,TGTGCCAGCAGCCCGGGACGGAATCAAGAGACCCAGTACTTC,CASSPGRNQETQYF
few,TRBJ2-7,TRBD2,TRBV20-1,TGCAGTGCCGCGCACCCCACTAGCGGGGCCAACGAGCAGTACTTC,CSAAHPTSGANEQYF
few,TRBJ2-7,TRBD2,TRBV20-1,TGCAGTGCTTTAGCGGGGGGGGACTACGAGCAGTACTTC,CSALAGGDYEQYF
few,TRBJ2-2,-,TRBV3-1,TGTGCCAGCAGCCAAACGCGGCGTGTCACCGGGGAGCTGTTTTTT,CASSQTRRVTGELFF
-,TRBJ2-2,TRBD2,TRBV2,TGTGCCAGAGGACTAGCGAACGGGGAGCTGTTTTTT,CARGLANGELFF
-,TRBJ2-3,TRBD2,TRBV12-3/TRBV12-4,TGTGCCAGCAGCCTCAGACCAGCGGGGGTCACAGATACGCAGTATTTT,CASSLRPAGVTDTQYF
-,TRBJ2-1,-,TRBV29-1,TGCAGCGTTGACTGGAACAATGAGCAGTTCTTC,CSVDWNNEQFF
many,TRBJ1-5,TRBD1,TRBV5-1,TGCGCCAGCAGCTTGGAAGGACAGGGTGACAGTCAGCCCCAGCATTTT,CASSLEGQGDSQPQHF
-,TRBJ2-7,-,TRBV18,TGTGCCAGCTCACCCGGCACTAGAAGACCCGAGCAGTACTTC,CASSPGTRRPEQYF
few,TRBJ2-5,TRBD2,TRBV5-1,TGCGCCAGCAGCTTGGGTCGAGCGGGGGGCTTGGAGACCCAGTACTTC,CASSLGRAGGLETQYF
-,TRBJ2-3,-,TRBV29-1,TGCAGCGTTGTACAGTACACAGATACGCAGTATTTT,CSVVQYTDTQYF
-,TRBJ2-3,-,TRBV7-9,TGTGCCAGCAGCTACAACTGGGATACGCAGTATTTT,CASSYNWDTQYF
many,TRBJ2-5,TRBD1,TRBV7-3,TGTGCCAGCAGCTTGACAGGGTTCGAAGAGACCCAGTACTTC,CASSLTGFEETQYF
many,TRBJ2-7,TRBD1,TRBV20-1,TGCAGTGCTCTGACAGGGGAACATTACGAGCAGTACTTC,CSALTGEHYEQYF
-,TRBJ2-1,TRBD1,TRBV6-2/TRBV6-3,TGTGCCAGCAGGGACAGGACCTACAATGAGCAGTTCTTC,CASRDRTYNEQFF
many,TRBJ1-1,TRBD1,TRBV5-1,TGCGCCAGCAGCACTGGACAGGGGTTCACTGAAGCTTTCTTT,CASSTGQGFTEAFF
-,TRBJ1-1,-,TRBV2,TGTGCCAGCAGCCGCAATCCGGGGAACACTGAAGCTTTCTTT,CASSRNPGNTEAFF
many,TRBJ1-6,-,TRBV6-6,TGTGCCGCCGGACGACCTGGGGAATCAACCCTCCACTTT,CAAGRPGESTLHF
-,TRBJ2-3,-,TRBV5-1,TGCGCCAGCAGCTTGATCCCGGAAGGTACGCAGTATTTT,CASSLIPEGTQYF
-,TRBJ1-1,-,TRBV5-1,TGCGCCAGCAGCTTTATCGCGGGACCCTTGAACACTGAAGCTTTCTTT,CASSFIAGPLNTEAFF
many,TRBJ2-7,-,TRBV6-5,TGTGCCAGCAGTTACTCGACCCAGGCTTCCGAGCAGTACTTC,CASSYSTQASEQYF
-,TRBJ2-3,-,TRBV12-3/TRBV12-4,TGTGCCAGCAGTTTGAGTAGAGGGAGGTGGGGCACAGATACGCAGTATTTT,CASSLSRGRWGTDTQYF
few,TRBJ2-2,-,TRBV3-1,TGTGCCAGCGGGGGATCGGACACCGGGGAGCTGTTTTTT,CASGGSDTGELFF
few,TRBJ2-5,TRBD2,TRBV24-1,TGTGCCACCAGTGATTTGGCTAGCGGGGGGAGAGAGACCCAGTACTTC,CATSDLASGGRETQYF
few,TRBJ2-5,TRBD1,TRBV30,TGTGCCTGGAGCTTGGGACAGGGGCAATTGGAGACCCAGTACTTC,CAWSLGQGQLETQYF
many,TRBJ2-1,-,TRBV5-1,TGCGCCAGCAGCTTGGCCAAAGGAGGGGGAGATTACAATGAGCAGTTCTTC,CASSLAKGGGDYNEQFF
-,TRBJ2-7,-,TRBV6-2/TRBV6-3,TGTGCCATTTCCCAATCGGGAAAGGACGACGAGCAGTACTTC,CAISQSGKDDEQYF
few,TRBJ1-3,-,TRBV12-3/TRBV12-4,TGTGCCAGCACCGGGGACTCTGGAAACACCATATATTTT,CASTGDSGNTIYF
many,TRBJ1-6,-,TRBV20-1,TGCAGTGCTAGAGATCCGCTTGCCATTTCACCCCTCCACTTT,CSARDPLAISPLHF
few,TRBJ2-3,TRBD1,TRBV6-5,TGTGCCAGCAGTTACGGACAGGGGGCAAATACGCAGTATTTT,CASSYGQGANTQYF
many,TRBJ1-4,-,TRBV7-9,TGTGCCAGCAGCTTAGGAAGGGGACCGAATGAAAAACTGTTTTTT,CASSLGRGPNEKLFF
few,TRBJ2-6,-,TRBV7-9,TGTGCCAGCAGCCAAGGGGATCCTGGGGCCAACGTCCTGACTTTC,CASSQGDPGANVLTF
many,TRBJ2-5,-,TRBV6-5,TGTGCCAGCAGTAGCGCGGTGACCCAGTACTTC,CASSSAVTQYF
many,TRBJ2-1,-,TRBV5-1,TGCGCCAGCAGCTTGGGTAGCTCCTCCTACAATGAGCAGTTCTTC,CASSLGSSSYNEQFF
-,TRBJ2-3,-,TRBV5-4,TGTGCCAGCAGCTCGGACCCAACAGATACGCAGTATTTT,CASSSDPTDTQYF
-,TRBJ1-2,TRBD1,TRBV5-8,TGTGCCAGCAGCCCGAGAGTAACAGGGGTCGGTGGCTACACCTTC,CASSPRVTGVGGYTF
-,TRBJ2-7,TRBD1,TRBV7-2,TGTGCCAGCACCCGGGGACAGGGCTACGAGCAGTACTTC,CASTRGQGYEQYF
many,TRBJ2-1,-,TRBV20-1,TGCAGTGCTGTGGTGGGAGTCGGGGAGTTCTTC,CSAVVGVGEFF
many,TRBJ1-5,-,TRBV5-1,TGCGCCAGCAGCTTGGCGTCTGGGGGGGATCAGCCCCAGCATTTT,CASSLASGGDQPQHF
few,TRBJ1-5,-,TRBV25-1,TGTGCCAGCAGTGAATCTGGGGAAATAAGCAATCAGCCCCAGCATTTT,CASSESGEISNQPQHF